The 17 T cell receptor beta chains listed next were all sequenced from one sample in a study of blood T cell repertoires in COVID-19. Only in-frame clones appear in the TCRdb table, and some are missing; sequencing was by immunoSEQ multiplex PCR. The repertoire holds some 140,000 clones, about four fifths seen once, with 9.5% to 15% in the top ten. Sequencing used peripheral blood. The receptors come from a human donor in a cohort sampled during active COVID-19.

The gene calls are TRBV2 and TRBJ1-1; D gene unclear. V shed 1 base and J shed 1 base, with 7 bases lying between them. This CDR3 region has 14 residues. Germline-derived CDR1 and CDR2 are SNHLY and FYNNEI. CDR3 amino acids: CASSEGRGNTEAFF. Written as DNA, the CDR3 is TGTGCCAGCAGTGAAGGACGGGGGAACACTGAAGCTTTCTTT.

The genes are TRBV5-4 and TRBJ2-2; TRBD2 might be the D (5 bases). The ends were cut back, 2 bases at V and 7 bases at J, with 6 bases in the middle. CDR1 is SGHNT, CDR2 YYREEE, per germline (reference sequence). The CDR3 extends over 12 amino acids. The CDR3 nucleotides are TGTGCCAGCAGCTTTGAGGGCGGGGAGCTGTTTTTT. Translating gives CASSFEGGELFF. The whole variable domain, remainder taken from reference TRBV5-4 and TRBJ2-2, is ETGVTQSPTHLIKTRGQQVTLRCSSQSGHNTVSWYQQALGQGPQFIFQYYREEENGRGNFPPRFSGLQFPNYSSELNVNALELDDSALYLCASSFEGGELFFGEGSRLTVL.

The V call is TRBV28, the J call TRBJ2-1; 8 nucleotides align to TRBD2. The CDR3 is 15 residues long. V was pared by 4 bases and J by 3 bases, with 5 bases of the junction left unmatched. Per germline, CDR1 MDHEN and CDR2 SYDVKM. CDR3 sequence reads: CASSSAGGYYNEQFF. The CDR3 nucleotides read TGTGCCAGCAGTTCCGCGGGGGGCTACTACAATGAGCAGTTCTTC.

The CDR3 DNA reads as TGCGCCAGCAGCTTGGGACTAGCGGGGGACACAGATACGCAGTATTTT. This encodes CASSLGLAGDTDTQYF. V usage is TRBV5-1 and J usage is TRBJ2-3, with TRBD2 matching over 12 bases. Germline trimming cut 0 bases from V and 2 bases from J; bases unmatched to any gene: 1. The CDR3 consists of 16 residues. Looked up from germline, CDR1 is SGHRS and CDR2 is YFSETQ.

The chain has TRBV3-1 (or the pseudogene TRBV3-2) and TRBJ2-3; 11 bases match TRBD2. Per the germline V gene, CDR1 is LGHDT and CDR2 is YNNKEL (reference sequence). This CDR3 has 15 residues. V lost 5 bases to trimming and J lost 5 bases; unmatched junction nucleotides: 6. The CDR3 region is CASSGTSGRLDTQYF. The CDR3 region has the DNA TGTGCCAGCAGCGGGACTAGCGGACGGCTAGATACGCAGTATTTT.

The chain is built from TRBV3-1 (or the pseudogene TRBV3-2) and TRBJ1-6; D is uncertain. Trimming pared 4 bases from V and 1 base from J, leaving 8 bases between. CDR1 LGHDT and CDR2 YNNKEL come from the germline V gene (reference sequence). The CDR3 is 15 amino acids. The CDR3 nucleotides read TGTGCCAGCAGCCCTGGGCAGTCCTATAATTCACCCCTCCACTTT. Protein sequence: CASSPGQSYNSPLHF.

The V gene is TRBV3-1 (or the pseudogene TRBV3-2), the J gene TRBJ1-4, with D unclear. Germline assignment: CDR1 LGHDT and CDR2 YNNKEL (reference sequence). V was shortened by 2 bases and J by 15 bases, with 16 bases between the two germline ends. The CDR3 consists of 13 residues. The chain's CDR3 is CASSQRENEKVFF. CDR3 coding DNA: TGTGCCAGCAGCCAACGGGAGAATGAAAAGGTGTTTTTT.

The CDR3 loop reads CASRESGLRVEWAGELFF. The DNA of the CDR3 is TGTGCCAGCAGGGAATCTGGACTTCGAGTCGAGTGGGCCGGGGAGCTGTTTTTT. The chain joins TRBV3-1 (or the pseudogene TRBV3-2) to TRBJ2-2, with D perhaps TRBD2 (5 bases). The length of the CDR3 is 18 residues. V dropped 6 bases and J dropped 6 bases, with 26 bases sitting between them. Germline V gene sequence: CDR1 LGHDT, CDR2 YNNKEL (reference sequence).

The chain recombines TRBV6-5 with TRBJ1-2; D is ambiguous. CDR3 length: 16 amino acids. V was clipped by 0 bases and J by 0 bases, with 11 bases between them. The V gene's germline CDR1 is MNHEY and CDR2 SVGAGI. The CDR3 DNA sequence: TGTGCCAGCAGTTACTCCTCGTTGAGAGCTAACTATGGCTACACCTTC. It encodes CASSYSSLRANYGYTF.

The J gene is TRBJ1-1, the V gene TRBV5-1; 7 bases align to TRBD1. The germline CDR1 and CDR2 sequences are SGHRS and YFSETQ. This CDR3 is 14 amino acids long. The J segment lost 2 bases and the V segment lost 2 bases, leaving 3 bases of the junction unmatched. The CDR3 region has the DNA TGCGCCAGCAGCTTAACAGGGGCAAACACTGAAGCTTTCTTT. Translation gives CASSLTGANTEAFF.

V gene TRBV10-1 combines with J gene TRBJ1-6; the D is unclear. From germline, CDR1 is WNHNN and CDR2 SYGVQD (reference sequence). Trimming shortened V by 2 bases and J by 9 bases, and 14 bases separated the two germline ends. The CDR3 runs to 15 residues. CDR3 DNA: TGCGCCAGCAGTGAGAACCTCGAGAACGGTTCACCCCTCCACTTT. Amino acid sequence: CASSENLENGSPLHF.

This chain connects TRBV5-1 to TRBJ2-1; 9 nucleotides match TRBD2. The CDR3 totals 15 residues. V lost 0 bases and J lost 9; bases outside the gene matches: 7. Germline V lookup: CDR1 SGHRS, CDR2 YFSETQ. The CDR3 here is CASSLAHSGGVEQFF. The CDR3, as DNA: TGCGCCAGCAGCTTGGCCCATAGCGGGGGAGTTGAGCAGTTCTTC.

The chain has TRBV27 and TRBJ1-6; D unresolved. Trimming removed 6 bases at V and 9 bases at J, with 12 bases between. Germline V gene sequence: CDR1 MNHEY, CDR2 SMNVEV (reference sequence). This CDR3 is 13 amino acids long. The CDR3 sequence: CASRGSVASPLHF. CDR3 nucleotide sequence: TGTGCCAGCAGGGGCAGTGTCGCTTCACCCCTCCACTTT.

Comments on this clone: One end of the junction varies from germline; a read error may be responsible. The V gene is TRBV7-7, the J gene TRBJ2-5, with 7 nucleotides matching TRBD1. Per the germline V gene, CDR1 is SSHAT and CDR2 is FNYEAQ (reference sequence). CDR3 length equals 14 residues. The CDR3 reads CASSPVTGLSDQYF. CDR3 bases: TGTGCTAGCAGCCCTGTGACAGGGTTGAGCGACCAGTACTTC. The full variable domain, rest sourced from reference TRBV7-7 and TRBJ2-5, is GAGVSQSPRYKVTKRGQDVTLRCDPISSHATLYWYQQALGQGPEFLTYFNYEAQPDKSGLPSDRFSAERPEGSISTLTIQRTEQRDSAMYRCASSPVTGLSDQYFGPGTRLLVL.

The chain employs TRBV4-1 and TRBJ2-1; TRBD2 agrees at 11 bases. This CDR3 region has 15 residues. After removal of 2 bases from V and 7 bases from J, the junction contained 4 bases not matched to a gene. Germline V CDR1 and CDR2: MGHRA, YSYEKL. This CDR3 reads CASSQTRTSGNEQFF. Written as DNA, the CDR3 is TGCGCCAGCAGCCAAACCCGGACTAGCGGGAATGAGCAGTTCTTC.

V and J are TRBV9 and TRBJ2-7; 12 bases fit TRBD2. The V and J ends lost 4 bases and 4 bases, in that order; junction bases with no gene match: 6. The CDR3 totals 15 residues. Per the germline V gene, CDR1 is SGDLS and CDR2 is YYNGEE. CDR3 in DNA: TGTGCCAGCAGCCCGACTAGCGGGGGAAAATACGAGCAGTACTTC. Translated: CASSPTSGGKYEQYF.

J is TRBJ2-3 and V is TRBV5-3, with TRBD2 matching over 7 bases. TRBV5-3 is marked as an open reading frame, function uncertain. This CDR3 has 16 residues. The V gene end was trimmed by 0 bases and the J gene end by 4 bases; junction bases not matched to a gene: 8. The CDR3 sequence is CARSLVGREGADTQYF. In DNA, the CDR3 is TGTGCCAGAAGCTTGGTGGGGAGGGAAGGGGCAGATACGCAGTATTTT.